Listed below are T cell receptor beta chains from one sample, sequenced in a study of breast tumors, draining lymph nodes, adjacent tissues. TCRdb processed the multiplex PCR reads anew with MiXCR; each CDR3 protein has one entry. Of over 150,000 distinct CDR3 sequences in the sample, around a third were seen once. Sequenced input: axillary lymph node tissue. These receptors came from a female donor with breast cancer. Some clones in this sample may be carry-over from other donors' samples. The conserved cysteine and the conserved F or W are not part of the CDR3 here. The order of the fields is J gene, V gene, CDR3 protein.

TRBJ2-5	TRBV20-1	SARDSGGSETQY
TRBJ2-3	TRBV9	ASMTGGLLAGADTQY
TRBJ2-2	TRBV12-3/TRBV12-4	ASRRLAGGGTGELF
TRBJ2-3	TRBV9	ASSAGGLALDTPY
TRBJ2-7	TRBV4-1	ASSETGTASYEQY
TRBJ1-1	TRBV20-1	SAIVITRGAF
TRBJ2-7	TRBV11-3	ASSFAGTGTYEQY
TRBJ2-5	TRBV5-1	ASSAARSPETQY
TRBJ1-2	TRBV6-5	ASRRGTGNYGYT
TRBJ2-7	TRBV9	ASSALAGGIGTSEQY
TRBJ2-3	TRBV24-1	ATSDLQVGRGTDTQY
TRBJ1-6	TRBV19	ASNSRGNSPLH
TRBJ2-5	TRBV7-6	ASSLVPSGIHQETQY
TRBJ2-7	TRBV20-1	SARRGYEQY
TRBJ2-1	TRBV10-2	ASSVYSRGRKEQL
TRBJ1-3	TRBV25-1	ASSAEGRGQTGNTIY
TRBJ1-5	TRBV29-1	GVGQGVGNQPQH
TRBJ2-2	TRBV6-2/TRBV6-3	ASSHSGTGELF
TRBJ2-1	TRBV6-2/TRBV6-3	ASRAQGREQF
TRBJ1-2	TRBV7-6	ASSLIDGNYGNA
TRBJ2-5	TRBV4-2	ASSQAGGAETQY
TRBJ1-2	TRBV6-1	ASSEALRGPGYGYT
TRBJ1-2	TRBV12-3/TRBV12-4	ASSPSGGGYT
TRBJ2-6	TRBV7-8	ASESGQGRSGANVLT
TRBJ1-4	TRBV7-2	ASSLSRTGDEKLF
TRBJ1-1	TRBV4-2	ASSPGQHNTEAF
TRBJ1-1	TRBV5-1	ASSFNGVEDAF
TRBJ2-2	TRBV7-6	ASSSRAGELF
TRBJ2-5	TRBV9	ASSVGSGGGTQY
TRBJ2-3	TRBV7-9	ASSTPSGGPRTDTQY
TRBJ1-2	TRBV9	ASSPRTANYGYT
TRBJ1-1	TRBV7-9	ASSLATLNTEAF
TRBJ2-3	TRBV4-1	ASSQDPQGVGTDTQY
TRBJ1-1	TRBV13	ASSFYRSAEAF
TRBJ2-7	TRBV7-9	ASSLTTSGRYEQY
TRBJ1-5	TRBV2	ASSAWTAGGPYEH
TRBJ2-1	TRBV19	ASSINRVTEQF
TRBJ2-7	TRBV19	ASSIDGGRAEQY
TRBJ2-1	TRBV11-2	ASSLDSEALAGLYNEQF
TRBJ1-3	TRBV12-3/TRBV12-4	ASSLRLSGNTIY
TRBJ2-2	TRBV9	ASSEDIPGELF
TRBJ2-1	TRBV6-6	ASIYRVHRGQGDEQF
TRBJ1-5	TRBV7-9	AIGGNSNQPQH
TRBJ2-7	TRBV6-5	ASSPTDSSYEQY
TRBJ1-2	TRBV5-1	ASSLYYAGFGGYT
TRBJ2-5	TRBV7-7	ASSLSRSETQY
TRBJ1-6	TRBV20-1	SATVSGSARSPLH
TRBJ1-2	TRBV7-3	ASSPPDTDFYGYT
TRBJ2-7	TRBV6-5	ASSPDMTSGKYEQY
TRBJ2-1	TRBV15	ATSRVTYNEQF
TRBJ2-7	TRBV2	ASSSSGRFSIEQY
TRBJ2-1	TRBV7-8	ASSGNSGGFSNEQF
TRBJ2-3	TRBV19	ASSRVGGRLTDTQY